A selection of T cell receptor beta chains follows, all from one sample in a study of T cells in Graves' hyperthyroidism and ophthalmopathy. TCRdb independently ran MiXCR on the multiplex PCR reads; one entry per CDR3 protein. Among roughly 530,000 distinct CDR3 sequences, 17% were seen once, and the ten largest hold roughly 18%. Sequenced: blood. The source is a woman between 18 and 29 years old with Graves' ophthalmopathy. Both conserved end residues are part of each CDR3. Each record gives: D gene, clone size, J gene, V gene, CDR3 protein, CDR3 DNA. D genes are given only for firm matches. A clone size is listed for some rows: how often the clone was seen (once, few, many), or a class if it is expanded.

TRBD2 many TRBJ2-1 TRBV11-2 CASSLESGRLHNEQFF TGTGCCAGCAGCTTAGAGAGCGGGAGACTCCACAATGAGCAGTTCTTC
TRBD1 few TRBJ2-5 TRBV5-1 CASSLPYRGEETQYF TGCGCCAGCAGCTTGCCGTACAGGGGGGAAGAGACCCAGTACTTC
TRBD2 many TRBJ2-1 TRBV11-2 CASSPRGEGYNEQFF TGTGCCAGCAGTCCCCGAGGGGAGGGCTACAATGAGCAGTTCTTC
- many TRBJ1-1 TRBV7-9 CASSSPQVLNTEAFF TGTGCCAGCAGCTCGCCACAGGTCCTGAACACTGAAGCTTTCTTT
- many TRBJ2-7 TRBV11-2 CARAHSYEQYF TGTGCCAGGGCGCACAGCTACGAGCAGTACTTC
TRBD1 many TRBJ1-4 TRBV12-3/TRBV12-4 CASSLSGTDYEKLFF TGTGCCAGCAGTCTTTCCGGGACAGACTATGAAAAACTGTTTTTT
TRBD2 - TRBJ2-7 TRBV18 CASPPAGGPYEQYF TGTGCCAGCCCACCAGCGGGGGGCCCCTACGAGCAGTACTTC
- few TRBJ1-2 TRBV10-3 CAIRALGANYGYTF TGTGCCATCAGGGCCTTGGGGGCTAACTATGGCTACACCTTC
- few TRBJ2-7 TRBV30 CAWRKQGWDNEQYF TGTGCCTGGCGGAAACAGGGATGGGACAACGAGCAGTACTTC
- many TRBJ2-3 TRBV5-1 CASSLQRHPQYF TGCGCCAGCAGCTTACAGCGCCATCCGCAGTATTTT
- few TRBJ2-7 TRBV4-1 CASSQEVGYPGAYEQYF TGCGCCAGCAGCCAAGAAGTGGGCTATCCGGGAGCCTACGAGCAGTACTTC
- few TRBJ2-2 TRBV19 CASRPDRLNTGELFF TGTGCCAGTAGGCCCGACAGGTTGAACACCGGGGAGCTGTTTTTT
TRBD1 many TRBJ2-7 TRBV13 CASSRDRGFYEQYF TGTGCCAGCAGCCGGGACAGGGGTTTCTACGAGCAGTACTTC
- many TRBJ2-7 TRBV27 CASSLQGRNYEQYF TGTGCCAGCAGTCTACAGGGACGGAACTACGAGCAGTACTTC
- many TRBJ2-3 TRBV11-2 CASSLYSSRPRDTQYF TGTGCCAGCAGCTTATATTCAAGTCGACCAAGGGATACGCAGTATTTT
TRBD2 many TRBJ2-3 TRBV27 CASSSWTSGTDTQYF TGTGCCAGCAGTTCGTGGACTAGCGGGACAGATACGCAGTATTTT
- - TRBJ2-7 TRBV6-2/TRBV6-3 CASSPILEGEQYF TGTGCCAGCAGCCCAATCCTAGAGGGCGAGCAGTACTTC
- - TRBJ1-4 TRBV7-2 CASSLRRGTEPNEKLFF TGTGCCAGCAGCTTAAGGAGAGGGACGGAACCTAATGAAAAACTGTTTTTT
TRBD2 few TRBJ2-1 TRBV11-1 CASSFEGLAELNEQFF TGTGCCAGCAGCTTTGAGGGACTAGCGGAACTCAATGAGCAGTTCTTC
TRBD1 few TRBJ1-2 TRBV6-1 CASSTDRVGGYTF TGTGCCAGCAGTACCGACAGGGTGGGAGGCTACACCTTC
- many TRBJ1-5 TRBV10-3 CATAAAEKRNQPQHF TGTGCCACCGCCGCGGCTGAAAAGCGCAATCAGCCCCAGCATTTT
- - TRBJ2-1 TRBV19 CASSTAGGEQFF TGTGCCAGTAGTACCGCCGGCGGTGAGCAGTTCTTC
- many TRBJ2-1 TRBV2 CASSEEQGMYNEQFF TGTGCCAGCAGTGAAGAACAGGGAATGTACAATGAGCAGTTCTTC
- - TRBJ2-3 TRBV7-2 CASSLTREQYFGPGTDTQYF -
- few TRBJ1-1 TRBV3-1 CASSQDRNTEASF TGTGCCAGCAGCCAAGATCGGAACACTGAAGCTTCCTTT
- few TRBJ1-3 TRBV2 CASSYIAGTNNRNTIYF TGTGCCAGCAGTTATATCGCTGGGACGAACAACAGGAACACCATATATTTT
- - TRBJ2-6 TRBV5-6 CASSLQGTGANVLTF TGTGCCAGCAGCTTGCAGGGGACCGGGGCCAACGTCCTGACTTTC
- many TRBJ1-2 TRBV11-2 CASSFTGNYGYTF TGTGCCAGCAGCTTTACCGGGAACTATGGCTACACCTTC
TRBD1 many TRBJ1-2 TRBV28 CASSLLEGAGSYTF TGTGCCAGCAGTTTGTTGGAGGGGGCGGGGAGCTACACCTTC
- many TRBJ2-7 TRBV7-9 CASSLIPGTSYEQYF TGTGCCAGCAGCTTAATCCCCGGGACAAGCTACGAGCAGTACTTC
TRBD2 many TRBJ2-5 TRBV20-1 CSARPLAGGPQETQYF TGCAGTGCTAGACCTCTAGCGGGGGGTCCTCAAGAGACCCAGTACTTC
- few TRBJ2-3 TRBV10-2 CAAKGRAVDTQYF TGCGCCGCTAAGGGCAGGGCCGTGGATACGCAGTATTTT
- - TRBJ1-1 TRBV10-2 CASSLGTGGAFF TGCGCCAGCAGTCTCGGGACCGGCGGAGCTTTCTTT
TRBD1 once TRBJ1-1 TRBV19 CASSISGGATEAFF TGTGCCAGTAGTATTTCAGGGGGCGCGACTGAAGCTTTCTTT
- few TRBJ1-1 TRBV27 CASSLYGGSTEAFF TGTGCCAGCAGTTTATACGGGGGTAGCACTGAAGCTTTCTTT
TRBD1 - TRBJ1-4 TRBV3-1 CASSDRGGVNEKLFF TGTGCCAGCAGCGACAGGGGCGGAGTTAATGAAAAACTGTTTTTT
- few TRBJ2-7 TRBV20-1 CSAPRHGASYEQYF TGCAGTGCGCCTAGACATGGGGCATCCTACGAGCAGTACTTC
- many TRBJ1-2 TRBV2 CASSETRANYGYTF TGTGCCAGCAGTGAAACCAGGGCGAACTATGGCTACACCTTC
- - TRBJ1-2 TRBV2 CASSVQVVRGYTF TGTGCCAGCAGTGTACAGGTCGTCCGGGGCTACACCTTC
TRBD2 - TRBJ2-1 TRBV28 CASTAGLDNEQFF TGTGCCAGCACCGCCGGACTAGACAATGAGCAGTTCTTC
- many TRBJ2-1 TRBV30 CAWRGSSYNEQFF TGTGCCTGGAGGGGCAGCTCTTACAATGAGCAGTTCTTC
- many TRBJ2-5 TRBV30 CACPGQSVETQYF TGTGCCTGCCCCGGACAGTCGGTAGAGACCCAGTACTTC
- - TRBJ2-2 TRBV7-6 CASSLDPGGELFF TGTGCCAGCAGCTTAGACCCGGGCGGGGAGCTGTTTTTT
TRBD2 many TRBJ2-1 TRBV5-5 CASASGGQYNEQFF TGTGCCAGCGCTAGCGGGGGCCAATACAATGAGCAGTTCTTC
- many TRBJ2-2 TRBV20-1 CSASGSNTGELFF TGCAGTGCTAGCGGATCGAACACCGGGGAGCTGTTTTTT
- few TRBJ2-7 TRBV19 CASSIDRGYEQYF TGTGCCAGTAGTATAGACAGGGGCTACGAGCAGTACTTC
- - TRBJ1-6 TRBV18 CASSPTRDSPLHF TGTGCCAGCTCACCAACTAGGGATTCACCCCTCCACTTT
TRBD2 - TRBJ2-7 TRBV7-3 CAGSSTSGNEQYF TGTGCCGGCAGCTCGACTAGCGGCAACGAGCAGTACTTC
- many TRBJ2-1 TRBV7-3 CASSLSGTVNEQFF TGTGCCAGCAGCTTAAGCGGAACAGTCAATGAGCAGTTCTTC
TRBD2 many TRBJ2-1 TRBV2 CASRTSPNEQFF TGTGCCAGCCGGACTAGCCCCAATGAGCAGTTCTTC
- many TRBJ2-7 TRBV7-9 CASSYKSTYEQYF TGTGCCAGCAGCTATAAGTCGACCTACGAGCAGTACTTC
- few TRBJ2-1 TRBV9 CASSVGRAGQTYNEQFF TGTGCCAGCAGCGTAGGACGAGCGGGACAGACCTACAATGAGCAGTTCTTC